This passage covers 32 T cell receptor beta chains from one sample sequenced in a study of beta chain features in type 1 diabetes. The study, taken as a whole, reports: When Type 1 diabetes patients were examined, their TCRB CDR3s proved moderately but significantly shorter in all four CD4+ subsets.

Antigens of these TCRs are unknown. The whole isolated RNA underwent reverse transcription, so sequencing captured expressed TCRB transcripts. The protocol was immunoSEQ multiplex PCR, while the TCRdb copy is restricted to in-frame clones and leaves out a portion. The data show 300,000 to 350,000 clones, with around 9% seen just once and about 1% held by the top ten. Input material: central memory CD4+ T cells from blood. These receptors all stem from a man aged 30 to 39 with type 1 diabetes.

This clone was picked up a small number of times. This chain joins TRBV19 and TRBJ1-5, with 7 bases fitting TRBD1. This CDR3 comprises 13 residues. Unmatched junction bases numbered 5, after V lost 6 bases and J lost 6 bases. Germline CDR1 is LNHDA and CDR2 is SQIVND (reference sequence). The CDR3 DNA reads TGTGCCAGTAGCCCCGACAGGGTTCAGCCCCAGCATTTT. Protein: CASSPDRVQPQHF.

Many counts were recorded for this clone. The V gene is TRBV21-1, the J gene TRBJ2-2; no DNA check was done on the table's D call, TRBD2. TRBV21-1 is assigned pseudogene status. This CDR3 region has 14 residues. The CDR3 nucleotides are TGTGCCAGCAGCAAACCTCCCGGGGAAGCGGAGCTGTTTTTT. Translation gives CASSKPPGEAELFF.

The gene calls are TRBV2 and TRBJ2-1; D is perhaps TRBD2 (6 bases). The CDR3 covers 13 residues. V lost 9 bases and J lost 15, with 24 bases in between. Germline values: CDR1 SNHLY, CDR2 FYNNEI. The CDR3 nucleotides are TGTGCCAGTTTCCGGGACTCCGCCGGTTCGGGGTTCTTC. Encoded protein: CASFRDSAGSGFF.

This clone came up many times. This sequence joins TRBV28 and TRBJ2-7; D remains ambiguous. The CDR3 contains 11 residues. The V end lost 5 bases, the J end lost 3 bases, and 5 bases lay between the germline ends. Germline-derived CDR1 and CDR2 are MDHEN and SYDVKM. The CDR3 loop reads CASSAFYEQYF. The DNA of the CDR3 is TGTGCCAGCAGTGCCTTCTACGAGCAGTACTTC.

The chain employs TRBV11-2 and TRBJ2-3, with D unresolved. The V gene's germline CDR1 is SGHAT and CDR2 FQNNGV. V was clipped by 5 bases and J by 0 bases, with 6 bases between them. The length of the CDR3 is 13 residues. The CDR3 sequence: CASSRSSTDTQYF. CDR3 bases: TGTGCCAGCAGCCGATCAAGCACAGATACGCAGTATTTT.

This clone was found a few times. The chain uses TRBV7-2 and TRBJ1-6; D remains ambiguous. Between the trimmed V and J ends, which lost 4 bases and 0 bases, there was a span of 7 bases. CDR1 SGHTA and CDR2 FQGNSA come from the germline V gene. The CDR3 spans 15 residues. The chain's CDR3 is CASSSGGSYNSPLHF. The DNA of the CDR3 is TGTGCCAGCAGCTCCGGAGGCTCCTATAATTCACCCCTCCACTTT. The whole variable domain, filled in from reference TRBV7-2 and TRBJ1-6, reads GAGVSQSPSNKVTEKGKDVELRCDPISGHTALYWYRQSLGQGLEFLIYFQGNSAPDKSGLPSDRFSAERTGGSVSTLTIQRTQQEDSAVYLCASSSGGSYNSPLHFGNGTRLTVT.

This clone has a handful of counts. The rearrangement links TRBV28 to TRBJ2-7; 7 bases align to TRBD2. Losses at the gene ends were 8 bases for V and 4 bases for J; bases not matched to a gene: 8. In germline, CDR1 is MDHEN, CDR2 SYDVKM. The CDR3 is 13 amino acids. The CDR3 region has the DNA TGTGCCAGCCTAGCGGTGGATGGTTACGAGCAGTACTTC. Encoded protein: CASLAVDGYEQYF. The whole variable domain, remainder taken from reference TRBV28 and TRBJ2-7, is DVKVTQSSRYLVKRTGEKVFLECVQDMDHENMFWYRQDPGLGLRLIYFSYDVKMKEKGDIPEGYSVSREKKERFSLILESASTNQTSMYLCASLAVDGYEQYFGPGTRLTVT.

This clone was observed a few times. V is TRBV27 and J is TRBJ2-5; weak D call: TRBD1 (6 bases). The CDR3 is 17 amino acids. Germline loops: CDR1 MNHEY, CDR2 SMNVEV (reference sequence). Trimming shortened V by 5 bases and J by 2 bases, and 21 bases separated the two germline ends. The CDR3, as DNA: TGTGCCAGCAGTCCCCTAGTGCAGGGGCGCAGACAAGAGACCCAGTACTTC. It encodes CASSPLVQGRRQETQYF.

The V call is TRBV29-1, the J call TRBJ1-4; no reliable D call. With 5 bases removed from V and 7 bases from J, the gap between germline ends came to 14 bases. CDR1 SQVTM and CDR2 ANQGSEA come from the germline V gene. The CDR3 totals 13 residues. CDR3 region: CSVCRRVGEKLFF. The CDR3 nucleotides are TGCAGCGTTTGTAGAAGGGTCGGTGAAAAACTGTTTTTT.

J is TRBJ2-3 and V is TRBV6-6; a possible D gene is TRBD1 (5 bases). From germline, CDR1 is MNHNY and CDR2 SVGAGI (reference sequence). Trimming stripped 8 bases from V and 5 bases from J, with 20 bases between. CDR3 length equals 15 residues. DNA of the CDR3: TGTGCCAGCTCCCCCCAAGGGGTACTGGGAGATACGCAGTATTTT. Its translation: CASSPQGVLGDTQYF.

This chain links TRBV6-5 with TRBJ2-2; D remains unclear. Per germline, CDR1 MNHEY and CDR2 SVGAGI. Trimming left V 6 bases short and J 9 bases short, with 11 bases between. This CDR3 contains 12 residues. CDR3 sequence (DNA): TGTGCCAGCAGCCTGACTGGGCGGGAGCTGTTTTTT. This codes for CASSLTGRELFF.

This clone was found a few times. The chain recombines TRBV19 with TRBJ1-6; 7 bases align to TRBD1. The germline gives CDR1 LNHDA, CDR2 SQIVND (reference sequence). V was clipped by 8 bases and J by 10 bases; unmatched bases: 11. The CDR3 is 14 residues long. CDR3 residues: CASRTGQEWSPLHF. For the CDR3, the DNA is TGTGCCAGTCGGACAGGCCAGGAATGGTCACCCCTCCACTTT.

The V call is TRBV5-5, the J call TRBJ2-2; D gene unclear. The germline gives CDR1 SGHKS, CDR2 YYEKEE (reference sequence). The CDR3 totals 15 residues. The V end was cut by 2 bases, the J end by 0 bases, with 8 bases between. CDR3 DNA: TGTGCCAGCAGCTTAGACACAGCGAACACCGGGGAGCTGTTTTTT. Its translation: CASSLDTANTGELFF.

There are a few counts of this clone. This chain joins TRBV19 and TRBJ1-2; no reliable D call. CDR1 and CDR2 from the germline V gene are LNHDA and SQIVND (reference sequence). The CDR3 is 14 residues long. Trimming removed 2 bases from V and 8 bases from J, with 15 bases in between. CDR3 residues: CASSIYKRENGYTF. The CDR3 DNA sequence: TGTGCCAGTAGTATATACAAGAGAGAGAACGGCTACACCTTC.

The chain uses TRBV4-3 and TRBJ2-7, with a tentative D call TRBD2 (6 bases). Per the germline V gene, CDR1 is LGHNA and CDR2 is YSLEER. V was shortened by 1 base and J by 2 bases, with 12 bases between the two germline ends. This CDR3 has 15 residues. The CDR3 region is CASSQGVSGAYEQYF. The CDR3, as DNA: TGCGCCAGCAGCCAAGGGGTTTCGGGGGCCTACGAGCAGTACTTC.

The gene calls are TRBV30 and TRBJ2-1; D might be TRBD2 (6 bases). The ends were cut back, 5 bases at V and 8 bases at J, with 13 bases in the middle. Germline V CDR1 and CDR2: GTSNPN, SVGIG (reference sequence). This CDR3 contains 12 residues. The CDR3 DNA reads as TGTGCCTGGGCTTCATCGGGGGATGAGCAGTTCTTC. The encoded protein is CAWASSGDEQFF.

This clone has at least ten counts. Other nucleotide sequences in the sample specify the same CDR3. The chain employs TRBV5-4 and TRBJ2-7; possible D gene TRBD1, 5 bases. The ends were cut back, 2 bases at V and 3 bases at J, with 6 bases in the middle. CDR1 is SGHNT and CDR2 is YYREEE in the germline V gene (reference sequence). CDR3 size: 12 residues. The CDR3 is CASSFDSYEQYF. The CDR3 DNA sequence: TGTGCCAGCAGCTTCGACAGCTACGAGCAGTACTTC. The full variable domain, its missing parts supplied by reference TRBV5-4 and TRBJ2-7, is ETGVTQSPTHLIKTRGQQVTLRCSSQSGHNTVSWYQQALGQGPQFIFQYYREEENGRGNFPPRFSGLQFPNYSSELNVNALELDDSALYLCASSFDSYEQYFGPGTRLTVT.

The chain combines TRBV6-1 with TRBJ1-6; D is unresolved. Trimming took 5 bases from V and 5 from J, leaving 13 bases between them. Germline assignment: CDR1 MNHNS and CDR2 SASEGT. The CDR3 is 15 amino acids. The CDR3: CASSRRTGNNSPLHF. DNA for the CDR3: TGTGCCAGCAGTCGTCGAACGGGGAATAATTCACCCCTCCACTTT.

This clone showed up just a few times. The chain has TRBV4-3 and TRBJ1-2; D unresolved. Trimming stripped 1 base from V and 4 bases from J, with 13 bases between. This CDR3 region has 15 residues. The germline gives CDR1 LGHNA, CDR2 YSLEER. CDR3 DNA sequence: TGCGCCAGCAGCCAAGTCGCCGGGCCCCCCTATGGCTACACCTTC. It yields the protein CASSQVAGPPYGYTF.

The chain carries TRBV29-1 and TRBJ2-3; TRBD2 agrees at 9 bases. The CDR3 loop spans 14 amino acids. The germline V gene has CDR1 SQVTM and CDR2 ANQGSEA. Unmatched junction bases numbered 9, after V lost 7 bases and J lost 4 bases. CDR3 DNA: TGCAGCGGGATTCGAGCGGGGGGTTCAGATACGCAGTATTTT. Translation: CSGIRAGGSDTQYF.

This clone was observed a few times. This rearrangement joins TRBV29-1 to TRBJ2-3; 9 nucleotides line up with TRBD1. V shed 6 bases and J 9 bases; nucleotides not matched to a gene: 13. From germline, CDR1 is SQVTM and CDR2 ANQGSEA. The CDR3 runs to 14 residues. The CDR3 sequence: CSVAQGQGRWTQYF. The CDR3 bases are TGCAGCGTCGCCCAGGGACAGGGACGTTGGACGCAGTATTTT.

There are a few counts of this clone. The rearrangement links TRBV28 to TRBJ2-5, with TRBD2 identical over 11 bases. V lost 4 bases and J lost 5; bases outside the gene matches: 6. This CDR3 region has 15 residues. Germline CDR1 MDHEN, CDR2 SYDVKM. CDR3 nucleotide sequence: TGTGCCAGCAGTTCGACTAGCGGGGTGAGGGAGACCCAGTACTTC. Protein: CASSSTSGVRETQYF. Supplemented by reference TRBV28 and TRBJ2-5, the full variable domain reads DVKVTQSSRYLVKRTGEKVFLECVQDMDHENMFWYRQDPGLGLRLIYFSYDVKMKEKGDIPEGYSVSREKKERFSLILESASTNQTSMYLCASSSTSGVRETQYFGPGTRLLVL.

This clone was counted between two and nine times. The chain combines TRBV7-8 with TRBJ2-3; D perhaps matches TRBD1 (5 bases). CDR3 length: 14 residues. With 3 bases removed from V and 2 bases from J, the gap between germline ends came to 9 bases. CDR1 SGHVS and CDR2 FQNEAQ come from the germline V gene. The CDR3 DNA reads TGTGCCAGCAGCTTTGGGGCTCACACAGATACGCAGTATTTT. Its translation is CASSFGAHTDTQYF.

This chain links TRBV5-4 with TRBJ1-2; 9 bases line up with TRBD1. The CDR3 totals 16 residues. V was pared by 0 bases and J by 3 bases, with 6 bases of the junction left unmatched. Germline V gene sequence: CDR1 SGHNT, CDR2 YYREEE (reference sequence). The CDR3 here is CASSLGMDRGHYGYTF. For the CDR3, the DNA is TGTGCCAGCAGCTTGGGGATGGACAGGGGACACTATGGCTACACCTTC.

This clone occurred a few times. The chain carries TRBV10-3 and TRBJ2-3, with a weak D call TRBD2 (5 bases). V gave up 2 bases and J gave up 4 bases, with 13 bases separating them. This CDR3 comprises 15 residues. Germline V gene sequence: CDR1 ENHRY, CDR2 SYGVKD. The CDR3 nucleotides read TGTGCCATCAGTGAGGCTTCTAGCTATGCAGATACGCAGTATTTT. This sequence encodes CAISEASSYADTQYF.

This clone has just a few counts. V is TRBV5-1 and J is TRBJ2-1; 7 nucleotides agree with TRBD2. V lost 7 bases, J lost 7 bases, and 14 bases stayed unmatched. Per the germline V gene, CDR1 is SGHRS and CDR2 is YFSETQ. This CDR3 is built from 15 residues. The CDR3 protein is CASRLNAGEENEQFF. In DNA, the CDR3 is TGCGCCAGCCGCCTAAACGCGGGGGAAGAGAATGAGCAGTTCTTC.

V usage is TRBV2 and J usage is TRBJ1-2; no clear D. The CDR3 covers 13 residues. Per germline, CDR1 SNHLY and CDR2 FYNNEI. Trimming took 3 bases from V and 5 from J, leaving 10 bases between them. CDR3 sequence: CASSDGFGYGYTF. For the CDR3, the DNA is TGTGCCAGCAGTGACGGGTTCGGGTATGGCTACACCTTC.

This clone was counted a few times. The chain employs TRBV7-8 and TRBJ2-2; TRBD1 agrees at 9 bases. The length of the CDR3 is 15 residues. J gave up 7 bases and V 5 bases, and 8 bases lay outside the gene matches. Per the germline V gene, CDR1 is SGHVS and CDR2 is FQNEAQ. The CDR3 DNA follows: TGTGCCAGCAGCATCCGGACAGGGGCTAGCGGGGAGCTGTTTTTT. It specifies CASSIRTGASGELFF.

This chain connects TRBV2 to TRBJ2-1; no clear D. The germline V gene has CDR1 SNHLY and CDR2 FYNNEI. V lost 7 bases and J 0 bases, leaving 10 bases between the germline ends. This CDR3 is built from 14 residues. The CDR3: CASTGGSSYNEQFF. The CDR3 nucleotides read TGTGCCAGCACCGGCGGAAGCTCCTACAATGAGCAGTTCTTC.

The chain has TRBV29-1 and TRBJ2-1; TRBD2 aligns across 11 bases. The J segment lost 7 bases and the V segment lost 3 bases, leaving 8 bases of the junction unmatched. Germline values: CDR1 SQVTM, CDR2 ANQGSEA. The CDR3 extends over 15 amino acids. This chain's CDR3 is CSVDQPSGGSNEQFF. Here the CDR3 DNA reads TGCAGCGTTGATCAGCCTAGCGGGGGGTCTAATGAGCAGTTCTTC.

This clone was recorded at least ten times. V usage is TRBV5-6 and J usage is TRBJ2-7; no firm D call. The CDR3 length is 13 residues. Germline lookup yields CDR1 SGHDT and CDR2 YYEEEE. V lost 4 bases to trimming and J lost 3 bases, with 11 bases between them. DNA for the CDR3: TGTGCCAGCAGCGGCTATAACCTCTACGAGCAGTACTTC. This gives the protein CASSGYNLYEQYF.

The chain joins TRBV5-4 to TRBJ2-1, with 8 bases that match TRBD2. The CDR3 loop spans 13 amino acids. V shed 0 bases, J shed 15 bases, and the junction held 8 bases outside the gene matches. Germline lookup yields CDR1 SGHNT and CDR2 YYREEE (reference sequence). The CDR3 sequence: CASSLEGGGFRFF. The CDR3 region has the DNA TGTGCCAGCAGCTTGGAAGGCGGGGGGTTCAGGTTCTTC.